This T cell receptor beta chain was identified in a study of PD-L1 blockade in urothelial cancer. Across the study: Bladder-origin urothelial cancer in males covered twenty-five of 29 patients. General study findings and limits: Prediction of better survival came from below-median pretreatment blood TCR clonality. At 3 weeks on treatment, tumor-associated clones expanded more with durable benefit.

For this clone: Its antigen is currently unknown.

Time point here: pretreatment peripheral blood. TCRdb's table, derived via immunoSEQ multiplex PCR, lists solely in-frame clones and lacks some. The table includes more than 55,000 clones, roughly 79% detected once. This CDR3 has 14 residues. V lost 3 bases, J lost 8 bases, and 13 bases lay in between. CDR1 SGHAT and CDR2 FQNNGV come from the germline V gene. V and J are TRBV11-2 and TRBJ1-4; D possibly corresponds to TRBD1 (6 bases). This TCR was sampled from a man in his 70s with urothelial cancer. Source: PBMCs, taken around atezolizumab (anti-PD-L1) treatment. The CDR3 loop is CASSFGGAGEKLFF. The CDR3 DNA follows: TGTGCCAGCAGCTTCGGGGGGGCGGGGGAAAAACTGTTTTTT.